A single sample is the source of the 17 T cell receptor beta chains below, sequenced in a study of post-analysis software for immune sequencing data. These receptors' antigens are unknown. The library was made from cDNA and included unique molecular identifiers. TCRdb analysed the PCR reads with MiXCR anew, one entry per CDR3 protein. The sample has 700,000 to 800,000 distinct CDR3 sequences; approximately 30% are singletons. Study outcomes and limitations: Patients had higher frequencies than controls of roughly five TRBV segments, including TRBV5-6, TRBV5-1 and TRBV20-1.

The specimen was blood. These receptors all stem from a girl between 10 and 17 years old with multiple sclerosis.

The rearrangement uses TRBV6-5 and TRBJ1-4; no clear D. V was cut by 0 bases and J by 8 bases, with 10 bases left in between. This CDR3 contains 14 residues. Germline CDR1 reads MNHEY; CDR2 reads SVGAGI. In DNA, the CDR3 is TGTGCCAGCAGTTACTCGATCGTGCCCGAAAAACTGTTTTTT. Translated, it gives CASSYSIVPEKLFF.

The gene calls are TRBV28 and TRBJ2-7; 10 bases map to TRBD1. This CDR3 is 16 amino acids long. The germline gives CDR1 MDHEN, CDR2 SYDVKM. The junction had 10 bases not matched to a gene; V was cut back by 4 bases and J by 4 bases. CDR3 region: CASSSFGQGGIYEQYF. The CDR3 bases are TGTGCCAGCAGTTCCTTCGGACAGGGGGGAATTTACGAGCAGTACTTC.

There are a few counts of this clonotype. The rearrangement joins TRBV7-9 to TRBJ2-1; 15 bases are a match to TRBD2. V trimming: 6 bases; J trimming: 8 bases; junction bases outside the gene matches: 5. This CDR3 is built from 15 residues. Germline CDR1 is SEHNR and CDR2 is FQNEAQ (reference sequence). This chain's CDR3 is CASSYGTSGRYEQFF. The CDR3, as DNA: TGTGCCAGCAGTTATGGGACTAGCGGGAGGTATGAGCAGTTCTTC.

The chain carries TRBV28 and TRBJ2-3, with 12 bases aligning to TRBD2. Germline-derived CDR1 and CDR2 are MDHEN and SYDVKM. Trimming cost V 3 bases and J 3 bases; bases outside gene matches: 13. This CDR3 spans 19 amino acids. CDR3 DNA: TGTGCCAGCAGTTTCCCGACTAGCGGGGGCGCCGCATTTACAGATACGCAGTATTTT. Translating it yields CASSFPTSGGAAFTDTQYF.

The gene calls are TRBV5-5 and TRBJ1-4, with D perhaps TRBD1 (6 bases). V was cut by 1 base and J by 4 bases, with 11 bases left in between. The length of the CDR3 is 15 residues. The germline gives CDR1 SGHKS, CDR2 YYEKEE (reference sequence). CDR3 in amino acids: CASSLRGGDNEKLFF. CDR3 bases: TGTGCCAGCAGCTTGCGAGGGGGTGATAATGAAAAACTGTTTTTT.

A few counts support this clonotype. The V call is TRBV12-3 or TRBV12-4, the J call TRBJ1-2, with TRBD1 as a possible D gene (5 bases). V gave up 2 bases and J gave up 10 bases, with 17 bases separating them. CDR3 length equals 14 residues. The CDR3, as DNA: TGTGCCAGCAGTTTAACGCGTCAGGGACTCGACTACACCTTC. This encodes CASSLTRQGLDYTF.

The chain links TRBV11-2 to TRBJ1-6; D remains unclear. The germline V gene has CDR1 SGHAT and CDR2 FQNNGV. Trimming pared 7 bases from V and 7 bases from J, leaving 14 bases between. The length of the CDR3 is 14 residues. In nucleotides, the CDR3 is TGTGCCAGCACCAAAAGTGGAGGCAATTCACCCCTCCACTTT. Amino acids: CASTKSGGNSPLHF. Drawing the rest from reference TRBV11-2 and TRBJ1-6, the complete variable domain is EAGVAQSPRYKIIEKRQSVAFWCNPISGHATLYWYQQILGQGPKLLIQFQNNGVVDDSQLPKDRFSAERLKGVDSTLKIQPAKLEDSAVYLCASTKSGGNSPLHFGNGTRLTVT.

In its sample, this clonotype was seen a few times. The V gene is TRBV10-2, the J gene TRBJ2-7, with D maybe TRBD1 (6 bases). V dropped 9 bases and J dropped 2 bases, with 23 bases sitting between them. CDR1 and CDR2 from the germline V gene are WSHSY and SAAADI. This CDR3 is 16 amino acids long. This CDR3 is CASTWGTPRFAYEQYF. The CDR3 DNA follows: TGCGCCAGTACTTGGGGGACACCTCGTTTTGCCTACGAGCAGTACTTC.

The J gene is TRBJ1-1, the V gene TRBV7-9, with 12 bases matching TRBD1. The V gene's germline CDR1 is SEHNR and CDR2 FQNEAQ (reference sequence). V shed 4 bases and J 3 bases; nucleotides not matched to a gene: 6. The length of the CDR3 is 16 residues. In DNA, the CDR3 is TGTGCCAGCAGCTCCGGGACAGGGGGCGGTCACACTGAAGCTTTCTTT. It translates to CASSSGTGGGHTEAFF.

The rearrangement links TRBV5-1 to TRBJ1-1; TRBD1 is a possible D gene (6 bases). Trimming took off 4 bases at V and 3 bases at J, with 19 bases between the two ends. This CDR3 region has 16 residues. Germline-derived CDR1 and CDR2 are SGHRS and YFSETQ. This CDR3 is CASSPNSGTPDTEAFF. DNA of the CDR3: TGCGCCAGCAGCCCGAACTCCGGGACACCCGACACTGAAGCTTTCTTT.

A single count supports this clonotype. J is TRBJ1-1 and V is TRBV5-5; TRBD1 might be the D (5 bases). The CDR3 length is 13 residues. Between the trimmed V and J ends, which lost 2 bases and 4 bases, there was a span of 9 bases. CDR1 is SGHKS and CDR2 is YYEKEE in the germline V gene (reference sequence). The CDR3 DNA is TGTGCCAGCAGCTTCCAGGGAGGCACTGAAGCTTTCTTT. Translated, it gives CASSFQGGTEAFF.

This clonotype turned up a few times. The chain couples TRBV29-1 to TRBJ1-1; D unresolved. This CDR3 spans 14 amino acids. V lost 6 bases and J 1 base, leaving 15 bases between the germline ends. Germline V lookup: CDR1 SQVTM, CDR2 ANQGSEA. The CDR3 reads CSVSPGRENTEAFF. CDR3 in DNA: TGCAGCGTCTCCCCGGGTAGGGAGAACACTGAAGCTTTCTTT. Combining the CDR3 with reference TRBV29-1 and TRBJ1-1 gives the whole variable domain SAVISQKPSRDICQRGTSLTIQCQVDSQVTMMFWYRQQPGQSLTLIATANQGSEATYESGFVIDKFPISRPNLTFSTLTVSNMSPEDSSIYLCSVSPGRENTEAFFGQGTRLTVV.

The CDR3 sequence: CASTEGTANTEAFF. The CDR3 bases are TGTGCCAGCACCGAGGGGACAGCAAACACTGAAGCTTTCTTT. The chain has TRBV2 and TRBJ1-1; 7 bases match TRBD1. V was pared by 7 bases and J by 2 bases, with 7 bases of the junction left unmatched. Germline V gene data show CDR1 as SNHLY and CDR2 as FYNNEI. CDR3 length equals 14 residues. Together with reference TRBV2 and TRBJ1-1, the CDR3 gives the full variable domain: EPEVTQTPSHQVTQMGQEVILRCVPISNHLYFYWYRQILGQKVEFLVSFYNNEISEKSEIFDDQFSVERPDGSNFTLKIRSTKLEDSAMYFCASTEGTANTEAFFGQGTRLTVV.

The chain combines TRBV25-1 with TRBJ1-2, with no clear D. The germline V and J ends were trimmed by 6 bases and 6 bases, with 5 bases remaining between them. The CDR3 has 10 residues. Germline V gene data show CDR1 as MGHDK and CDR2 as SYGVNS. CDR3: CASRSDGYTF. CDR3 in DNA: TGTGCCAGCAGGTCGGATGGCTACACCTTC.

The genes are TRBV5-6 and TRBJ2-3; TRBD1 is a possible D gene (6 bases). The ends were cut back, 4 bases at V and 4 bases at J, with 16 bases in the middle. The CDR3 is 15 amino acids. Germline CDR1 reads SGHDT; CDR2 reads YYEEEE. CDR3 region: CASSRDQGGPDTQYF. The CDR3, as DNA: TGTGCCAGCAGCCGGGACCAAGGGGGTCCAGATACGCAGTATTTT. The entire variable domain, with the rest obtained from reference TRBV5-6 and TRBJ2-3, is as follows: DAGVTQSPTHLIKTRGQQVTLRCSPKSGHDTVSWYQQALGQGPQFIFQYYEEEERQRGNFPDRFSGHQFPNYSSELNVNALLLGDSALYLCASSRDQGGPDTQYFGPGTRLTVL.

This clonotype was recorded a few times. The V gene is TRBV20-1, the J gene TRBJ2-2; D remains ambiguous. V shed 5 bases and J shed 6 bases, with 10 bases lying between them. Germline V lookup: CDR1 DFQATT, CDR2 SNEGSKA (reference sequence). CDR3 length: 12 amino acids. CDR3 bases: TGCAGTGCTGATTTTCAGGCCGGGGAGCTGTTTTTT. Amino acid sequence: CSADFQAGELFF.

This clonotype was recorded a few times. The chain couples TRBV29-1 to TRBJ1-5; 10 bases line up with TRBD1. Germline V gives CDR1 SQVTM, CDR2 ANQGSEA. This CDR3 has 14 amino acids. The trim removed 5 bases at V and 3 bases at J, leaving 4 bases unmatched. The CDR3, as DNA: TGCAGCGTTAGGGACAGGGGAATCAATCAGCCCCAGCATTTT. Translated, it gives CSVRDRGINQPQHF.